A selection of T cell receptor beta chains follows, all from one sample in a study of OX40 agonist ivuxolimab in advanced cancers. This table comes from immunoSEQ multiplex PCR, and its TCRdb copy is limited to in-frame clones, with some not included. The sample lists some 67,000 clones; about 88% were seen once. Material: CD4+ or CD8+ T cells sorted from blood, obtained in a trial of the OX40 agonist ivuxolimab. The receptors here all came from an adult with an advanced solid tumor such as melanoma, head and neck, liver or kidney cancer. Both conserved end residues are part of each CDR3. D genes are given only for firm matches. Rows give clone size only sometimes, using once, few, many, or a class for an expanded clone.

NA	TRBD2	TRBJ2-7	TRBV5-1	CASSIGTSGIWSYEQYF	TGCGCCAGCAGCATCGGGACTAGCGGGATCTGGAGCTACGAGCAGTACTTC
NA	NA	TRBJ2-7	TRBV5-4	CASSVTPDPYEQYF	TGTGCCAGCTCCGTCACCCCGGATCCGTACGAGCAGTACTTC
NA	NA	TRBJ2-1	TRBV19	CASTLSFLVYNEQFF	TGTGCCAGTACGTTGAGTTTTCTGGTCTACAATGAGCAGTTCTTC
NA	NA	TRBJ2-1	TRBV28	CASSTSSRNIYNEQFF	TGTGCCAGCAGTACATCGAGCCGAAACATCTACAATGAGCAGTTCTTC
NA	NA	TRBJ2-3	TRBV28	CASSGRGATDTQYF	TGTGCCAGCAGTGGGCGCGGGGCCACAGATACGCAGTATTTT
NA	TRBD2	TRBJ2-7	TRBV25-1	CASSETKVAGGEQYF	TGTGCCAGCAGTGAAACCAAAGTAGCGGGAGGGGAGCAGTACTTC
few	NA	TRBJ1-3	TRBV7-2	CASSSHIDRNTIYF	TGTGCCAGCAGCTCCCACATAGATCGAAACACCATATATTTT
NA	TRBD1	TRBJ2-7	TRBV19	CASSISTGGGEQYF	TGTGCCAGTAGTATATCAACAGGGGGCGGCGAGCAGTACTTC
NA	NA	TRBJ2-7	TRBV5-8	CASLSDTTYEQYF	TGTGCCAGCTTAAGCGACACAACCTACGAGCAGTACTTC
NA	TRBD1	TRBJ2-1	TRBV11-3	CASSPGTGVGWDEQFF	TGTGCCAGCAGCCCCGGGACAGGGGTCGGTTGGGATGAGCAGTTCTTC
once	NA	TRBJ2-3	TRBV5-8	CASTPWGGTDTQYF	TGTGCCAGCACCCCATGGGGCGGCACAGATACGCAGTATTTT
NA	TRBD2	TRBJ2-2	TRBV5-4	CASSSLAGGSTGELFF	TGTGCCAGCAGCTCCCTAGCGGGAGGAAGCACCGGGGAGCTGTTTTTT
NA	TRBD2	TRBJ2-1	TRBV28	CASSLRKTSTVF	TGTGCCAGCAGTTTAAGGAAGACTAGCACGGTCTTC
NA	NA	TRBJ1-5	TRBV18	CASSPGTSNQPQHF	TGTGCCAGCTCACCTGGGACAAGCAATCAGCCCCAGCATTTT
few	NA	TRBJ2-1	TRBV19	CASSMSGAVYNEQFF	TGTGCCAGTAGTATGTCGGGAGCTGTCTACAATGAGCAGTTCTTC
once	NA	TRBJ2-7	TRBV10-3	CAISTMGSGEQYF	TGTGCCATCAGTACGATGGGGTCAGGCGAGCAGTACTTC
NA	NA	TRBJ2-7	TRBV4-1	CASSQVAGGWSYEQYF	TGCGCCAGCAGCCAAGTGGCCGGAGGGTGGAGCTACGAGCAGTACTTC
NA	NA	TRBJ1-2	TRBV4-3	CASSQEETRAYGYTF	TGCGCCAGCAGCCAAGAGGAAACACGGGCCTATGGCTACACCTTC
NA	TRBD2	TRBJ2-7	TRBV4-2	CASSQKSSGKGSGSTYEQYF	TGTGCCAGCAGCCAAAAATCTAGCGGGAAAGGATCTGGGTCGACCTACGAGCAGTACTTC
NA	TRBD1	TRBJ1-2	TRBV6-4	CASSFDRDPNYGYTF	TGTGCCAGCAGCTTCGACAGGGATCCAAACTATGGCTACACCTTC
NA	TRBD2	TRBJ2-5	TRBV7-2	CASTRLAGKETQYF	TGTGCCAGCACCAGACTAGCAGGAAAAGAGACCCAGTACTTC
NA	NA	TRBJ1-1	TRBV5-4	CASSLQGPNTEAFF	TGTGCCAGCAGCTTGCAGGGCCCAAACACTGAAGCTTTCTTT
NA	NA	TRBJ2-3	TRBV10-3	CASRDSTDTQYF	TGTGCCAGCCGGGACAGCACAGATACGCAGTATTTT
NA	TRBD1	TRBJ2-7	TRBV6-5	CASRDGDRDEQYF	TGTGCCAGCAGGGACGGGGACAGGGACGAGCAGTACTTC
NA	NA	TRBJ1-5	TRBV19	CASNRGQPSTSNQPQHF	TGTGCCAGTAATCGCGGACAGCCCTCAACTAGCAATCAGCCCCAGCATTTT
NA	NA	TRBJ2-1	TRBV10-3	CAISEQGSYNEQFF	TGTGCCATCAGTGAGCAGGGCTCCTACAATGAGCAGTTCTTC
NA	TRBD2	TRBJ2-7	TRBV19	CASSYQAGGGYEQYF	TGTGCCAGTAGTTACCAAGCGGGAGGTGGGTACGAGCAGTACTTC
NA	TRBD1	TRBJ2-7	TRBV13	CASRQTTGGFEQYF	TGTGCCAGCAGACAAACGACAGGGGGCTTCGAGCAGTACTTC
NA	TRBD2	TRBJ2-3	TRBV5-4	CASRSGLAGALDTQYF	TGTGCCAGCAGATCCGGACTAGCGGGAGCGTTAGATACGCAGTATTTT
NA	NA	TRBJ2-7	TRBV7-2	CASSLASSYADEQYF	TGTGCCAGCAGCTTAGCGTCTAGCTACGCAGACGAGCAGTACTTC
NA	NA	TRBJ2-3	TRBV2	CASSEQGGADTQYF	TGTGCCAGCAGTGAACAGGGAGGAGCAGATACGCAGTATTTT
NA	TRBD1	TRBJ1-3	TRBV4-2	CASSRDSSGNTIYF	TGTGCCAGCAGCCGGGACAGCTCTGGAAACACCATATATTTT
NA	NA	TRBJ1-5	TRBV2	CASSAGEIQPQHF	TGTGCCAGCAGTGCAGGGGAGATTCAGCCCCAGCATTTT
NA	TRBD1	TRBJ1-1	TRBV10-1	CASSAGQQNTEAFF	TGCGCCAGCAGTGCGGGACAGCAGAACACTGAAGCTTTCTTT
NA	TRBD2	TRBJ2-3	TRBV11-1	CASSLWTAAGDTQYF	TGTGCCAGCAGCCTATGGACGGCAGCGGGGGATACGCAGTATTTT
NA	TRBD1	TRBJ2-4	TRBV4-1	CASSQDRGLAKNIQYF	TGCGCCAGCAGCCAAGACAGGGGGCTAGCCAAAAACATTCAGTACTTC
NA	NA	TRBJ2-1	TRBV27	CASSLSIQGGISYNEQFF	TGTGCCAGCAGTTTAAGTATTCAGGGTGGTATTTCCTACAATGAGCAGTTCTTC
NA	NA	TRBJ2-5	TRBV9	CASSVAPGDETQYF	TGTGCCAGCAGCGTAGCCCCAGGCGACGAGACCCAGTACTTC
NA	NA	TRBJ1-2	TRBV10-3	CATTGANYGYTF	TGTGCCACGACAGGAGCTAACTATGGCTACACCTTC
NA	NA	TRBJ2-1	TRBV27	CASRITGGNEQFF	TGTGCCAGCAGGATTACAGGCGGCAATGAGCAGTTCTTC
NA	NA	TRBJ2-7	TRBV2	CASRAGVGVIYEQYF	TGTGCCAGCAGAGCCGGAGTCGGGGTGATCTACGAGCAGTACTTC
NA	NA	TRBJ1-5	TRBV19	CASVGLDTSNQPQHF	TGTGCCAGTGTCGGCCTAGACACCAGCAATCAGCCCCAGCATTTT